The rows below give T cell receptor beta chains drawn from one sample of a study of cytomegalovirus exposure and HLA in healthy donors. Some clones are missing from TCRdb's copy, which holds only in-frame ones; the method was immunoSEQ multiplex PCR. The table includes 150,000 to 250,000 clones, about 81% detected once. The sample consisted of PBMCs. Receptor source: a woman in her 30s in good health and CMV-seronegative. Both conserved end residues are part of each CDR3. D genes are given only for firm matches. Size is omitted from some rows. Given values are once, few, many or a class for expanded clones.

cdr3_nt: TGTGCCAGCACCCGGGACACTAGCAATCAGCCCCAGCATTTT; cdr3_aa: CASTRDTSNQPQHF; d_call: -; clone_size: few; j_call: TRBJ1-5; v_call: TRBV2
cdr3_nt: TGTGCCAGCAGCCTTACCGGGACAGGGGTGAGGGACACTGAAGCTTTCTTT; cdr3_aa: CASSLTGTGVRDTEAFF; d_call: TRBD1; clone_size: -; j_call: TRBJ1-1; v_call: TRBV4-2
cdr3_nt: TGTGCCAGCAGTTACGCGGCCGCAAATTCACCCCTCCACTTT; cdr3_aa: CASSYAAANSPLHF; d_call: -; clone_size: -; j_call: TRBJ1-6; v_call: TRBV6-5
cdr3_nt: TGCGCCAGCAGCTCGCAGGGGGCGCGAACTGAAGCTTTCTTT; cdr3_aa: CASSSQGARTEAFF; d_call: TRBD1; clone_size: -; j_call: TRBJ1-1; v_call: TRBV5-1
cdr3_nt: TGTGCCAGCAGGGCCACAACTAATGAAAAACTGTTTTTT; cdr3_aa: CASRATTNEKLFF; d_call: -; clone_size: -; j_call: TRBJ1-4; v_call: TRBV6-1
cdr3_nt: TGTGCCAGGGACAGCCCTTCTGGAAACACCATATATTTT; cdr3_aa: CARDSPSGNTIYF; d_call: -; clone_size: -; j_call: TRBJ1-3; v_call: TRBV2
cdr3_nt: TGTGCCAGCAGCCCGTGGACAGGGGGCACATCCTACGAGCAGTACTTC; cdr3_aa: CASSPWTGGTSYEQYF; d_call: TRBD1; clone_size: -; j_call: TRBJ2-7; v_call: TRBV7-6
cdr3_nt: TGTGCCAGCAGTTTAAGGTTCGGGACTAGCGCAGACACGAACAAAAACATTCAGTACTTC; cdr3_aa: CASSLRFGTSADTNKNIQYF; d_call: TRBD2; clone_size: -; j_call: TRBJ2-4; v_call: TRBV27
cdr3_nt: TGTGCCAGCAGTTACTCGTTTGCAGGGGTCACAGATACGCAGTATTTT; cdr3_aa: CASSYSFAGVTDTQYF; d_call: -; clone_size: -; j_call: TRBJ2-3; v_call: TRBV6-5
cdr3_nt: TGTGCCAGCAGTTTCCGGACAGGACAAAGAAAGACCCAGTACTTC; cdr3_aa: CASSFRTGQRKTQYF; d_call: TRBD1; clone_size: -; j_call: TRBJ2-5; v_call: TRBV28
cdr3_nt: TGTGCCAGCTCAGTCACCGGGACAGGGGGCGCCTACTATGGCTACACCTTC; cdr3_aa: CASSVTGTGGAYYGYTF; d_call: TRBD1; clone_size: few; j_call: TRBJ1-2; v_call: TRBV18
cdr3_nt: TGTGCCAGTAGTGCCCCGCGGGAGCTTGGAGATACGCAGTATTTT; cdr3_aa: CASSAPRELGDTQYF; d_call: TRBD2; clone_size: -; j_call: TRBJ2-3; v_call: TRBV19
cdr3_nt: TGTGCCAGCAGTTTTCGGACCCGAAGGAAACTAGCGGGGATATACGAGCAGTACTTC; cdr3_aa: CASSFRTRRKLAGIYEQYF; d_call: TRBD2; clone_size: -; j_call: TRBJ2-7; v_call: TRBV28
cdr3_nt: TGTGCCTGGAGCATACTGACAGATACGCAGTATTTT; cdr3_aa: CAWSILTDTQYF; d_call: -; clone_size: -; j_call: TRBJ2-3; v_call: TRBV30
cdr3_nt: TGTGCCACCCGAAACACCCACAATCAGCCCCAGCATTTT; cdr3_aa: CATRNTHNQPQHF; d_call: -; clone_size: -; j_call: TRBJ1-5; v_call: TRBV6-1
cdr3_nt: TGTGCCAGCAGTCGACAGGGGTCCTACGAGCAGTACTTC; cdr3_aa: CASSRQGSYEQYF; d_call: TRBD1; clone_size: -; j_call: TRBJ2-7; v_call: TRBV6-1
cdr3_nt: TGTGCCAGCAAGGCGGGGAACACTGAAGCTTTCTTT; cdr3_aa: CASKAGNTEAFF; d_call: -; clone_size: -; j_call: TRBJ1-1; v_call: TRBV6-5
cdr3_nt: TGTGCCAGCAGTCCCTGGGGTAGCGGGGGGCTCCTAGGCACAGATACGCAGTATTTT; cdr3_aa: CASSPWGSGGLLGTDTQYF; d_call: TRBD2; clone_size: -; j_call: TRBJ2-3; v_call: TRBV27
cdr3_nt: TGTGCCAGCTCACCACCCAGTCCCAGGGATACGCAGTATTTT; cdr3_aa: CASSPPSPRDTQYF; d_call: -; clone_size: -; j_call: TRBJ2-3; v_call: TRBV18
cdr3_nt: TGTGCCAGCAGTTACGATTCGCAGAGCACAGATACGCAGTATTTT; cdr3_aa: CASSYDSQSTDTQYF; d_call: -; clone_size: -; j_call: TRBJ2-3; v_call: TRBV6-6
cdr3_nt: TGTGCCAGCAGCTTCCCAAACTATGGCTACACCTTC; cdr3_aa: CASSFPNYGYTF; d_call: -; clone_size: -; j_call: TRBJ1-2; v_call: TRBV7-2
cdr3_nt: TGTGCTATAACTAGGGGGGGAACTAATGAAAAACTGTTTTTT; cdr3_aa: CAITRGGTNEKLFF; d_call: -; clone_size: many; j_call: TRBJ1-4; v_call: TRBV27
cdr3_nt: TGTGCCAGCAGTTCAGGGCTCGAGCAGTACTTC; cdr3_aa: CASSSGLEQYF; d_call: -; clone_size: -; j_call: TRBJ2-7; v_call: TRBV6-7
cdr3_nt: TGTGCCAGCTCACTACTCAAACAGAGTAACTATGGCTACACCTTC; cdr3_aa: CASSLLKQSNYGYTF; d_call: -; clone_size: -; j_call: TRBJ1-2; v_call: TRBV18
cdr3_nt: TGTGCCAGCAGCACAACACCCCTGACCGGGGGGGTTCTCGGAGATACGCAGTATTTT; cdr3_aa: CASSTTPLTGGVLGDTQYF; d_call: TRBD2; clone_size: -; j_call: TRBJ2-3; v_call: TRBV27
cdr3_nt: TGTGCCAGCAGTGCGGGGACGGTCCTGGATGGCTACACCTTC; cdr3_aa: CASSAGTVLDGYTF; d_call: -; clone_size: -; j_call: TRBJ1-2; v_call: TRBV28
cdr3_nt: TGTGCCAGCAGCTTACCCCGGACAGGGAAGACCGGGGAGCTGTTTTTT; cdr3_aa: CASSLPRTGKTGELFF; d_call: TRBD1; clone_size: -; j_call: TRBJ2-2; v_call: TRBV7-2
cdr3_nt: TGCGCCAGCAGCCAGGACAGGGGTTGGGAGACCCAGTACTTC; cdr3_aa: CASSQDRGWETQYF; d_call: TRBD1; clone_size: once; j_call: TRBJ2-5; v_call: TRBV4-1
cdr3_nt: TGTGCCAGCAGTTCAGGCTCTGGAAACACCATATATTTT; cdr3_aa: CASSSGSGNTIYF; d_call: -; clone_size: -; j_call: TRBJ1-3; v_call: TRBV6-6
cdr3_nt: TGTGCCAGCAGTTCTTTTCCGGGACAGTTGGAGTTCTTC; cdr3_aa: CASSSFPGQLEFF; d_call: TRBD1; clone_size: -; j_call: TRBJ2-1; v_call: TRBV27
cdr3_nt: TGTGCCTGCTCCAATAGCGGGAGAGCCCACTACGAGCAGTACTTC; cdr3_aa: CACSNSGRAHYEQYF; d_call: TRBD2; clone_size: -; j_call: TRBJ2-7; v_call: TRBV30
cdr3_nt: TGTGCCAGCAGGATTTCCGGGAGGAACACCGGGGAGCTGTTTTTT; cdr3_aa: CASRISGRNTGELFF; d_call: -; clone_size: -; j_call: TRBJ2-2; v_call: TRBV27
cdr3_nt: TGTGCCAGCACGGGACAGGGATACAATCAGCCCCAGCATTTT; cdr3_aa: CASTGQGYNQPQHF; d_call: TRBD1; clone_size: -; j_call: TRBJ1-5; v_call: TRBV6-1
cdr3_nt: TGTGCCAGCAGCTCTTACACAGGGGGGGGCTACACCTTC; cdr3_aa: CASSSYTGGGYTF; d_call: TRBD1; clone_size: -; j_call: TRBJ1-2; v_call: TRBV7-2
cdr3_nt: TGTGCCTGGAGTAAAGGGGTAAGCAATCAGCCCCAGCATTTT; cdr3_aa: CAWSKGVSNQPQHF; d_call: -; clone_size: -; j_call: TRBJ1-5; v_call: TRBV30
cdr3_nt: TGTGCCAGTAGTATAGGTCCACGGGACTTTTACGATACGCAGTATTTT; cdr3_aa: CASSIGPRDFYDTQYF; d_call: -; clone_size: -; j_call: TRBJ2-3; v_call: TRBV19
cdr3_nt: TGTGCCAGCAGCACCCGACAGGGCCCAAATGAAAAACTGTTTTTT; cdr3_aa: CASSTRQGPNEKLFF; d_call: TRBD1; clone_size: -; j_call: TRBJ1-4; v_call: TRBV7-9
cdr3_nt: TGTGCCAGCAGGCGACAGGGGAGGGAGCCCCAGCATTTT; cdr3_aa: CASRRQGREPQHF; d_call: TRBD1; clone_size: -; j_call: TRBJ1-5; v_call: TRBV6-1
cdr3_nt: TGTGCCAGCACCTCCCGGACTGAAGCTTTCTTT; cdr3_aa: CASTSRTEAFF; d_call: -; clone_size: once; j_call: TRBJ1-1; v_call: TRBV7-9
cdr3_nt: TGCGCCAGCAGCCAACCACCGGGACAGGGAAACTATGGCTACACCTTC; cdr3_aa: CASSQPPGQGNYGYTF; d_call: TRBD1; clone_size: few; j_call: TRBJ1-2; v_call: TRBV4-1
cdr3_nt: TGTGCCAGCAGCTTAGATTTAGCGGGACACCCCGGGGAGCTGTTTTTT; cdr3_aa: CASSLDLAGHPGELFF; d_call: TRBD2; clone_size: -; j_call: TRBJ2-2; v_call: TRBV11-3
cdr3_nt: TGTGCCAGCAGCTTAGATCCAGGGGGCATTTGGGGCTACACCTTC; cdr3_aa: CASSLDPGGIWGYTF; d_call: TRBD1; clone_size: once; j_call: TRBJ1-2; v_call: TRBV7-9
cdr3_nt: TGTGCCAGCAGTGGGGGGCCAGCCGAGACCCAGTACTTC; cdr3_aa: CASSGGPAETQYF; d_call: -; clone_size: few; j_call: TRBJ2-5; v_call: TRBV2
cdr3_nt: TGTGCCAGCAGTTTTTTATCGACAGGGGATGAAAAACTGTTTTTT; cdr3_aa: CASSFLSTGDEKLFF; d_call: TRBD1; clone_size: -; j_call: TRBJ1-4; v_call: TRBV28
cdr3_nt: TGTGCCAGCAGCTTAGGGCCCGCAGGGATGAATGAAAAACTGTTTTTT; cdr3_aa: CASSLGPAGMNEKLFF; d_call: -; clone_size: -; j_call: TRBJ1-4; v_call: TRBV7-9
cdr3_nt: TGTGCCAGCAGTCCAAGCGGGCCCGGCACAGATACGCAGTATTTT; cdr3_aa: CASSPSGPGTDTQYF; d_call: -; clone_size: -; j_call: TRBJ2-3; v_call: TRBV7-2
cdr3_nt: TGTGCCAGCACCCCCGGGACAGAAATTAACTATGGCTACACCTTC; cdr3_aa: CASTPGTEINYGYTF; d_call: TRBD1; clone_size: once; j_call: TRBJ1-2; v_call: TRBV5-4
cdr3_nt: TGTGCCAGTAGTATAAAGAAAAGGGGACAGGGGAGCACCGGGGAGCTGTTTTTT; cdr3_aa: CASSIKKRGQGSTGELFF; d_call: TRBD1; clone_size: -; j_call: TRBJ2-2; v_call: TRBV19
cdr3_nt: TGCGCCAGCAGCTTGGCGGGACAGGGGAATTCACCCCTCCACTTT; cdr3_aa: CASSLAGQGNSPLHF; d_call: TRBD1; clone_size: few; j_call: TRBJ1-6; v_call: TRBV5-1
cdr3_nt: TGCGCCAGCAGCCGACCCTACGGGGGACAAGAGACCCAGTACTTC; cdr3_aa: CASSRPYGGQETQYF; d_call: -; clone_size: -; j_call: TRBJ2-5; v_call: TRBV4-1
cdr3_nt: TGTGCCAGCAGCCCTTACCTAAACACTGAAGCTTTCTTT; cdr3_aa: CASSPYLNTEAFF; d_call: -; clone_size: -; j_call: TRBJ1-1; v_call: TRBV7-2
cdr3_nt: TGTGCCAGCAGCCGTAGCGGGGGGGGCACAGATACGCAGTATTTT; cdr3_aa: CASSRSGGGTDTQYF; d_call: TRBD2; clone_size: -; j_call: TRBJ2-3; v_call: TRBV7-3
cdr3_nt: TGTGCCATCAGTGCCCAGGGGGCAGGGAATTCACCCCTCCACTTT; cdr3_aa: CAISAQGAGNSPLHF; d_call: TRBD1; clone_size: -; j_call: TRBJ1-6; v_call: TRBV10-3
cdr3_nt: TGTGCCAGCAGCGGGGGAGGTGCTGAGAGGTATGGCTACACCTTC; cdr3_aa: CASSGGGAERYGYTF; d_call: -; clone_size: once; j_call: TRBJ1-2; v_call: TRBV28
cdr3_nt: TGTGCCTGGAGTGTACTTCAGGGGAATCAGCCCCAGCATTTT; cdr3_aa: CAWSVLQGNQPQHF; d_call: -; clone_size: -; j_call: TRBJ1-5; v_call: TRBV30
cdr3_nt: TGTGCCAGTAGTAGACAGGTTAACTCCTACGAGCAGTACTTC; cdr3_aa: CASSRQVNSYEQYF; d_call: -; clone_size: -; j_call: TRBJ2-7; v_call: TRBV19